These 25 T cell receptor beta chains share one sample of origin, sequenced in a study of blood T cells in healthy people across ages. Through a sample-barcoded 5' primer and a J-beta primer mix, a second PCR was run for roughly 6 to 12 cycles. In TCRdb, the 5' RACE reads were re-called with MiXCR into one record per CDR3 protein. Among about 1,500,000 distinct CDR3 sequences listed, about 43% were seen once. Material for sequencing was blood. The receptors here all came from a woman aged 18-30 years in good health.

The J gene is TRBJ1-5, the V gene TRBV4-1; the match to TRBD1 covers 10 bases. This CDR3 is 16 amino acids long. Germline V lookup: CDR1 MGHRA, CDR2 YSYEKL. V lost 1 base to trimming and J lost 4 bases; unmatched junction nucleotides: 4. The CDR3 loop is CASSQGGTGENQPQHF. The CDR3 DNA reads as TGCGCCAGCAGCCAAGGTGGGACAGGGGAAAATCAGCCCCAGCATTTT.

The V call is TRBV9, the J call TRBJ2-7; weak D call: TRBD2 (5 bases). The DNA matches TRBJ2-5 better at its end, which makes the J call doubtful. Germline V gene data show CDR1 as SGDLS and CDR2 as YYNGEE. The length of the CDR3 is 13 residues. CDR3 in amino acids: CASSGAGKETQYF. CDR3 nucleotide sequence: TGTGCCAGCAGCGGGGCGGGCAAAGAGACCCAGTACTTC.

The CDR3 loop is CASSQEPSGSTDTQYF. The CDR3 coding sequence is TGTGCCAGCAGCCAAGAGCCTAGCGGAAGCACAGATACGCAGTATTTT. The chain has TRBV4-2 and TRBJ2-3, with 7 bases matching TRBD2. The CDR3 spans 16 residues. V shed 0 bases, J shed 0 bases, and the junction held 3 bases outside the gene matches. Germline V CDR1 and CDR2: LGHNA, YNFKEQ.

This clonotype was observed a handful of times. The chain is built from TRBV29-1 and TRBJ2-7, with a weak D call TRBD1 (6 bases). The length of the CDR3 is 14 residues. Germline V gene lookup returns CDR1 SQVTM and CDR2 ANQGSEA. V was shortened by 7 bases and J by 5 bases, with 21 bases between the two germline ends. This CDR3 reads CSAAAQGWEDEQYF. CDR3 nucleotide sequence: TGCAGCGCCGCGGCGCAGGGGTGGGAAGACGAGCAGTACTTC.

This clonotype was counted once. The gene calls are TRBV10-3 and TRBJ2-1, with TRBD1 matching 10 bases. This CDR3 has 15 residues. Per the germline V gene, CDR1 is ENHRY and CDR2 is SYGVKD. Unmatched junction bases numbered 5, after V lost 2 bases and J lost 7 bases. For the CDR3, the DNA is TGTGCCATCAGTGAGGTGACAGGGGGCACGAATGAGCAGTTCTTC. Its protein is CAISEVTGGTNEQFF.

This chain connects TRBV5-1 to TRBJ2-5; TRBD1 might be the D (6 bases). Germline V gene lookup returns CDR1 SGHRS and CDR2 YFSETQ. This CDR3 is built from 13 residues. Trimming left V 2 bases short and J 11 bases short, with 16 bases between. The chain's CDR3 is CASSFIRDNEQYF. The DNA for the CDR3 is TGCGCCAGCAGCTTCATCCGGGACAATGAGCAGTACTTC.

This clonotype was seen only a few times. The CDR3: CASSQDHFAGGEQFF. DNA for the CDR3: TGCGCCAGCAGCCAAGATCACTTTGCGGGGGGTGAGCAGTTCTTC. The chain has TRBV4-1 and TRBJ2-1; 8 nucleotides agree with TRBD2. V lost 0 bases and J lost 9; bases outside the gene matches: 7. Looked up from germline, CDR1 is MGHRA and CDR2 is YSYEKL. CDR3 size: 15 residues.

The rearrangement links TRBV4-2 to TRBJ2-1; TRBD2 matches 10 bases. The CDR3 extends over 14 amino acids. V was clipped by 6 bases and J by 5 bases; unmatched bases: 4. Germline lookup yields CDR1 LGHNA and CDR2 YNFKEQ. The CDR3 nucleotides are TGTGCCAGCAGACCTAGCGGGGGAAACAATGAGCAGTTCTTC. As protein: CASRPSGGNNEQFF.

This clonotype was seen a few times. The V and J genes are TRBV10-3 and TRBJ1-5, with D tentatively TRBD1 (5 bases). CDR1 is ENHRY and CDR2 is SYGVKD in the germline V gene. The CDR3 contains 18 residues. V was trimmed by 6 bases and J by 6 bases, leaving 27 bases between them. CDR3 DNA sequence: TGTGCCATCAGCTCGGGTCCCACAGGTGATCAGGGAGGTCAGCCCCAGCATTTT. Translating gives CAISSGPTGDQGGQPQHF.

The chain uses TRBV20-1 and TRBJ1-2; D not resolved. Germline assignment: CDR1 DFQATT and CDR2 SNEGSKA (reference sequence). This CDR3 has 13 amino acids. Trimming cost V 3 bases and J 3 bases, with 11 bases left between them. CDR3 nucleotide sequence: TGCAGTGCTAGTGCCACCCAAGACTATGGCTACACCTTC. Translated: CSASATQDYGYTF.

The genes are TRBV12-3 or TRBV12-4 and TRBJ2-5; maybe TRBD2 (6 bases). This CDR3 comprises 14 residues. The V end was cut by 7 bases, the J end by 11 bases, with 23 bases between. CDR3 nucleotide sequence: TGTGCCAGCATCCTAACTAGCTTCAACAATGAGCAGTACTTC. Translating gives CASILTSFNNEQYF.

In its sample, this clonotype was seen a few times. The chain combines TRBV6-1 with TRBJ2-5, with D tentatively TRBD2 (5 bases). Germline lookup yields CDR1 MNHNS and CDR2 SASEGT. The V and J ends lost 1 base and 1 base respectively, with 7 bases between them. The CDR3 runs 14 residues. Here the CDR3 reads CASSEVSGQETQYF. The CDR3 DNA reads TGTGCCAGCAGTGAAGTAAGCGGCCAAGAGACCCAGTACTTC.

The V call is TRBV18, the J call TRBJ1-2; TRBD1 matches at 8 bases. CDR3 length: 16 amino acids. Germline assignment: CDR1 KGHSH and CDR2 LQKENI. After removal of 3 bases from V and 0 bases from J, the junction contained 6 bases not matched to a gene. The DNA for the CDR3 is TGTGCCAGCTCACCCCCGACAGGGGACGCTAACTATGGCTACACCTTC. It translates to CASSPPTGDANYGYTF. Based on the CDR3 plus reference TRBV18 and TRBJ1-2, the full variable domain is NAGVMQNPRHLVRRRGQEARLRCSPMKGHSHVYWYRQLPEEGLKFMVYLQKENIIDESGMPKERFSAEFPKEGPSILRIQQVVRGDSAAYFCASSPPTGDANYGYTFGSGTRLTVV.

The chain is built from TRBV30 and TRBJ1-2; D is possibly TRBD1 (5 bases). This CDR3 comprises 11 residues. Between the trimmed V and J ends, which lost 4 bases and 8 bases, there was a span of 11 bases. Germline loops: CDR1 GTSNPN, CDR2 SVGIG (reference sequence). The CDR3 spells CAWMGGGGYTF. DNA for the CDR3: TGTGCCTGGATGGGGGGTGGGGGCTACACCTTC. Complete variable domain (other parts from reference TRBV30 and TRBJ1-2): SQTIHQWPATLVQPVGSPLSLECTVEGTSNPNLYWYRQAAGRGLQLLFYSVGIGQISSEVPQNLSASRPQDRQFILSSKKLLLSDSGFYLCAWMGGGGYTFGSGTRLTVV.

The chain recombines TRBV12-3 or TRBV12-4 with TRBJ1-2, with D possibly being TRBD1 (5 bases). The CDR3 contains 14 residues. V was trimmed by 3 bases and J by 4 bases, leaving 12 bases between them. The CDR3 loop is CASSLVTAPYGYTF. Here the CDR3 DNA reads TGTGCCAGCAGTTTGGTGACAGCTCCCTATGGCTACACCTTC.

The chain uses TRBV9 and TRBJ2-3; 14 bases match TRBD2. In germline, CDR1 is SGDLS, CDR2 YYNGEE. Trimming at V came to 0 bases and at J to 5 bases, leaving 5 bases not matched to a gene. CDR3 length equals 17 residues. The CDR3 nucleotides are TGTGCCAGCAGCGTAGGCCCGGGACTAGCGGGAGTAGATACGCAGTATTTT. Amino acid sequence: CASSVGPGLAGVDTQYF.

V is TRBV29-1 and J is TRBJ2-5, with 10 positions matching TRBD2. The CDR3 runs to 15 residues. V lost 4 bases and J lost 11; bases outside the gene matches: 16. Germline V gives CDR1 SQVTM, CDR2 ANQGSEA. Here the CDR3 reads CSVGTSGTSYNEQYF. CDR3 sequence (DNA): TGCAGCGTTGGGACTAGCGGAACCTCCTACAATGAGCAGTACTTC.

The chain employs TRBV5-1 and TRBJ2-7; a possible D gene is TRBD1 (6 bases). TRBJ2-5 explains the end of the DNA better; the J call may be wrong. Germline values: CDR1 SGHRS, CDR2 YFSETQ. The CDR3 sequence is 19 residues long. In DNA, the CDR3 is TGCGCCAGCAGCTTGAGCGTCACCGGACAGAATAACCTTAAAGAGACCCAGTACTTC. Protein product: CASSLSVTGQNNLKETQYF.

A few counts support this clonotype. The V call is TRBV3-1, the J call TRBJ2-5; D possibly uses TRBD1 or TRBD2 (5 bases each). V was shortened by 0 bases and J by 2 bases, with 16 bases between the two germline ends. Germline CDR1 and CDR2: LGHDT and YNNKEL (reference sequence). This CDR3 has 17 amino acids. CDR3 region: CASSQDRGASRQETQYF. The DNA of the CDR3 is TGTGCCAGCAGCCAAGATCGGGGCGCGAGTCGGCAAGAGACCCAGTACTTC.

The rearrangement uses TRBV7-2 and TRBJ1-5, with D possibly TRBD1 on 5 matching bases. This CDR3 contains 15 residues. Trimming left V 4 bases short and J 1 base short, with 11 bases between. Germline CDR1 is SGHTA and CDR2 is FQGNSA. CDR3 bases: TGTGCCAGCAGCTCTCAGGGTCAGAGCAATCAGCCCCAGCATTTT. Protein sequence: CASSSQGQSNQPQHF.

At least ten counts were recorded for this clonotype. The rearrangement links TRBV29-1 to TRBJ2-7; 10 bases match TRBD1. Germline CDR1 is SQVTM and CDR2 is ANQGSEA. CDR3 length: 14 amino acids. V shed 7 bases and J 0 bases; nucleotides not matched to a gene: 6. The CDR3 reads CSASDRGNSYEQYF. CDR3 nucleotide sequence: TGCAGCGCATCGGACAGGGGGAACTCCTACGAGCAGTACTTC.

The J gene is TRBJ1-1, the V gene TRBV19; D is possibly TRBD1 (6 bases). The germline V gene has CDR1 LNHDA and CDR2 SQIVND (reference sequence). The CDR3 spans 15 residues. Trimming left V 7 bases short and J 4 bases short, with 19 bases between. The CDR3 sequence: CASMPLAQGGTEAFF. Written as DNA, the CDR3 is TGTGCCAGTATGCCCCTTGCACAGGGCGGCACTGAAGCTTTCTTT.

This clonotype was recorded a few times. V usage is TRBV29-1 and J usage is TRBJ2-4; the match to TRBD1 covers 8 bases. Trimming at V came to 0 bases and at J to 2 bases, leaving 3 bases not matched to a gene. The CDR3 covers 15 residues. Germline V gives CDR1 SQVTM, CDR2 ANQGSEA. CDR3 coding DNA: TGCAGCGTTGAAGACACAGGGGGAACCAAAAACATTCAGTACTTC. Translated: CSVEDTGGTKNIQYF.

In this sample, this clonotype turned up a few times. The chain carries TRBV6-5 and TRBJ2-1; D is possibly TRBD2 (6 bases). CDR1 and CDR2 from the germline V gene are MNHEY and SVGAGI. The CDR3 is 15 residues long. The V end lost 5 bases, the J end lost 0 bases, and 11 bases lay between the germline ends. CDR3 residues: CASSTSMSSYNEQFF. The CDR3 nucleotides are TGTGCCAGCAGTACTAGCATGAGCTCCTACAATGAGCAGTTCTTC.

This rearrangement joins TRBV19 to TRBJ2-1; weak D call: TRBD2 (6 bases). CDR3 length equals 16 residues. V was cut by 7 bases and J by 0 bases, with 16 bases left in between. CDR1 and CDR2 (germline): LNHDA, SQIVND (reference sequence). The CDR3, as DNA: TGTGCCAGTACCCTTACTCGGGGGAGCTCCTACAATGAGCAGTTCTTC. Translated: CASTLTRGSSYNEQFF.